One and the same sample provided the 30 T cell receptor beta chains below, sequenced in a study of T-cell reconstitution after alpha-beta-depleted transplantation in children. Construction of the TCRbeta library involved unique molecular identifiers. TCRdb called the PCR reads again in MiXCR, with one record for every CDR3 protein. This sample has some 600,000 distinct CDR3 sequences, with 10% to 15% found just once. The material sequenced was PBMCs, mostly from graft donor cells, taken 360 days after TCRalphabeta/CD19-depleted stem cell transplant. The receptors shown here come from a male patient between 10 and 17 years old who had a stem cell transplant for acute myeloid leukemia, so the T cells may come from the graft donor.

This clonotype was seen only a few times. The gene calls are TRBV14 and TRBJ2-2; 8 bases align to TRBD1. The length of the CDR3 is 19 residues. With 0 bases clipped from V and 6 bases from J, the junction kept 15 bases outside the gene matches. Looked up from germline, CDR1 is SGHDN and CDR2 is FVKESK. The CDR3 sequence: CASSQELFVGGTGPGELFF. The CDR3 region has the DNA TGTGCCAGCAGCCAAGAATTATTCGTCGGCGGGACAGGACCCGGGGAGCTGTTTTTT. The variable domain in full, with the rest retrieved from reference TRBV14 and TRBJ2-2, is EAGVTQFPSHSVIEKGQTVTLRCDPISGHDNLYWYRRVMGKEIKFLLHFVKESKQDESGMPNNRFLAERTGGTYSTLKVQPAELEDSGVYFCASSQELFVGGTGPGELFFGEGSRLTVL.

V gene TRBV20-1 combines with J gene TRBJ1-5, with unresolved D. CDR3 length: 14 amino acids. V was shortened by 0 bases and J by 0 bases, with 6 bases between the two germline ends. In germline, CDR1 is DFQATT, CDR2 SNEGSKA (reference sequence). CDR3 residues: CSARDALSNQPQHF. CDR3 sequence (DNA): TGCAGTGCTAGAGACGCCCTTAGCAATCAGCCCCAGCATTTT.

In this sample, this clonotype turned up many times. V and J are TRBV5-1 and TRBJ2-7; TRBD1 is a possible D gene (5 bases). CDR3 length: 13 residues. Looked up from germline, CDR1 is SGHRS and CDR2 is YFSETQ. Deletions cut 2 bases from V and 6 bases from J, with 12 bases between. CDR3 coding DNA: TGCGCCAGCAGCTTCACGAAAGGGGCCGAGCAGTACTTC. It translates to CASSFTKGAEQYF.

This clonotype came up a few times. The V and J genes are TRBV11-2 and TRBJ2-5, with D tentatively TRBD1 or TRBD2 (5 bases each). Germline loops: CDR1 SGHAT, CDR2 FQNNGV. V lost 4 bases and J 2 bases, leaving 17 bases between the germline ends. The CDR3 consists of 16 residues. The CDR3 reads CASSSGPGRTQETQYF. For the CDR3, the DNA is TGTGCCAGCAGCTCGGGTCCAGGGAGAACACAAGAGACCCAGTACTTC.

This clonotype was counted at least ten times. The rearrangement links TRBV2 to TRBJ2-3; D ambiguous. CDR1 is SNHLY, CDR2 FYNNEI, per germline. Trimming removed 6 bases at V and 2 bases at J, with 15 bases between. CDR3 size: 15 residues. The CDR3 bases are TGTGCCAGCAGGCACGGCCCAACCCACACAGATACGCAGTATTTT. This codes for CASRHGPTHTDTQYF.

The V and J genes are TRBV7-6 and TRBJ2-1; possible D gene TRBD2, 5 bases. The V and J ends lost 1 base and 8 bases respectively, with 9 bases between them. This CDR3 is 13 amino acids long. CDR1 and CDR2 from the germline V gene are SGHVS and FNYEAQ. CDR3 bases: TGTGCCAGCAGCTTAGTACTAGGCCATGAGCAGTTCTTC. The encoded protein is CASSLVLGHEQFF.

Ten or more counts support this clonotype. The chain employs TRBV5-1 and TRBJ2-7; 10 positions agree with TRBD2. J gave up 3 bases and V 2 bases, and 5 bases lay outside the gene matches. The CDR3 runs to 15 residues. Looked up from germline, CDR1 is SGHRS and CDR2 is YFSETQ. The CDR3 DNA follows: TGCGCCAGCAGCTTCCCCAGCGGGAGGGGCTACGAGCAGTACTTC. Encoded protein: CASSFPSGRGYEQYF.

The chain carries TRBV28 and TRBJ1-2, with D possibly being TRBD1 (6 bases). This CDR3 is built from 13 residues. V was cut by 6 bases and J by 2 bases, with 10 bases left in between. CDR1 and CDR2 (germline): MDHEN, SYDVKM. The CDR3 reads CASRPTGNYGYTF. The DNA of the CDR3 is TGTGCCAGCAGACCGACAGGCAACTATGGCTACACCTTC.

This clonotype was counted at least ten times. The chain carries TRBV15 and TRBJ1-3, with D perhaps matching TRBD1 (5 bases). Looked up from germline, CDR1 is LNHNV and CDR2 is YYDKDF (reference sequence). V was trimmed by 1 base and J by 4 bases, leaving 8 bases between them. CDR3 size: 14 residues. CDR3 in amino acids: CATSRAGSGNTIYF. The CDR3 DNA follows: TGTGCCACCAGCAGAGCAGGGTCCGGAAACACCATATATTTT. Full variable domain (outside the CDR3, taken from reference TRBV15 and TRBJ1-3): DAMVIQNPRYQVTQFGKPVTLSCSQTLNHNVMYWYQQKSSQAPKLLFHYYDKDFNNEADTPDNFQSRRPNTSFCFLDIRSPGLGDTAMYLCATSRAGSGNTIYFGEGSWLTVV.

A remark on this clonotype: This CDR3 is missing its conserved last phenylalanine or tryptophan, likely due to a read error. The J gene is TRBJ1-1, the V gene TRBV29-1, with TRBD1 as a possible D gene (5 bases). This CDR3 contains 12 residues. Germline V gives CDR1 SQVTM, CDR2 ANQGSEA. CDR3 coding DNA: TGCAGTTCCGGAGGGGCGCCCACTGAAGCTTTCCTT. This encodes CSSGGAPTEAFL.

V gene TRBV27 combines with J gene TRBJ2-5; 9 bases agree with TRBD1. The V gene's germline CDR1 is MNHEY and CDR2 SMNVEV (reference sequence). J was trimmed by 3 bases and V by 4 bases; bases with no gene match: 15. The CDR3 is made up of 18 amino acids. CDR3 nucleotide sequence: TGTGCCAGCAGTTCTCTATTCGGGACAGGGATCGGGGAAGAGACCCAGTACTTC. Translating it yields CASSSLFGTGIGEETQYF.

This chain connects TRBV20-1 to TRBJ1-5; D call uncertain. V was pared by 6 bases and J by 3 bases, with 9 bases between. CDR3 size: 12 residues. In germline, CDR1 is DFQATT, CDR2 SNEGSKA (reference sequence). The CDR3 sequence: CSAGRVNQPQHF. The DNA for the CDR3 is TGCAGTGCCGGGAGAGTCAATCAGCCCCAGCATTTT.

V and J are TRBV13 and TRBJ2-1; 8 bases map to TRBD2. The CDR3 extends over 13 amino acids. Trimming cost V 6 bases and J 6 bases; bases outside gene matches: 4. Germline CDR1 and CDR2: PRHDT and FYEKMQ (reference sequence). This CDR3 reads CASRPGLGNEQFF. CDR3 in DNA: TGTGCCAGCAGGCCGGGACTAGGCAATGAGCAGTTCTTC.

A few counts support this clonotype. CDR3 residues: CSVDEGGYGYTF. Here the CDR3 DNA reads TGCAGCGTTGATGAGGGGGGGTATGGCTACACCTTC. This chain joins TRBV29-1 and TRBJ1-2; tentatively, D is TRBD1 (6 bases). V was cut by 3 bases and J by 5 bases, with 10 bases left in between. Germline CDR1 is SQVTM and CDR2 is ANQGSEA. The CDR3 totals 12 residues.

This clonotype was found a few times. The chain carries TRBV7-6 and TRBJ2-7; 10 bases map to TRBD1. The CDR3 runs 17 residues. Germline-derived CDR1 and CDR2 are SGHVS and FNYEAQ. V gave up 0 bases and J gave up 4 bases; unmatched junction bases: 9. CDR3 in DNA: TGTGCCAGCAGCTTAGCGACAGGGGGCGCGTTCTTATACGAGCAGTACTTC. The encoded protein is CASSLATGGAFLYEQYF.

This clonotype was recorded a few times. This chain connects TRBV19 to TRBJ1-1; D is perhaps TRBD1 (5 bases). V was trimmed by 3 bases and J by 7 bases, leaving 12 bases between them. This CDR3 spans 13 amino acids. Looked up from germline, CDR1 is LNHDA and CDR2 is SQIVND (reference sequence). CDR3 nucleotide sequence: TGTGCCAGTAGTATCCCTCCGGGGGGTGAAGCTTTCTTT. The encoded protein is CASSIPPGGEAFF.

A word on this clonotype: This sequence may be a read error, since a much larger clone differs from it by one base. This chain links TRBV28 with TRBJ2-5; tentatively, D is TRBD1 (5 bases). Trimming pared 5 bases from V and 1 base from J, leaving 17 bases between. The CDR3 extends over 16 amino acids. Per germline, CDR1 MDHEN and CDR2 SYDVKM. The CDR3 bases are TGTGCCAGCAGTCTCGATACAGGAACAGCCCAAGAGACCCAGTACTTC. This gives the protein CASSLDTGTAQETQYF.

This clonotype has a handful of counts. This chain joins TRBV2 and TRBJ2-1, with 9 bases fitting TRBD2. With 7 bases clipped from V and 8 bases from J, the junction kept 12 bases outside the gene matches. Germline loops: CDR1 SNHLY, CDR2 FYNNEI. The length of the CDR3 is 15 residues. CDR3 protein: CASISSAGGPHEQFF. The CDR3 nucleotides are TGTGCCAGCATCAGTTCGGCGGGAGGGCCCCATGAGCAGTTCTTC.

The chain couples TRBV27 to TRBJ2-7; perhaps D is TRBD1 or TRBD2 (5 bases each). Germline assignment: CDR1 MNHEY and CDR2 SMNVEV (reference sequence). The V gene lost 5 bases and the J gene lost 6 bases, with 20 bases spanning the gap. CDR3 length: 15 residues. The CDR3 sequence: CASSRPGPERFEQYF. CDR3 sequence (DNA): TGTGCCAGCAGTCGCCCGGGACCAGAAAGGTTCGAGCAGTACTTC.

The chain recombines TRBV9 with TRBJ2-5; 8 bases map to TRBD2. The CDR3 contains 16 residues. Germline CDR1 is SGDLS and CDR2 is YYNGEE. V shed 4 bases, J shed 2 bases, and the junction held 10 bases outside the gene matches. CDR3 in DNA: TGTGCCAGCAGCCTGAGTGCGGGAGGACTGCAAGAGACCCAGTACTTC. This gives the protein CASSLSAGGLQETQYF.

CDR3 residues: CASSLGVGAGGEQYF. In nucleotides, the CDR3 is TGTGCCAGCAGCTTAGGAGTCGGGGCTGGGGGCGAGCAGTACTTC. V usage is TRBV7-8 and J usage is TRBJ2-7; TRBD1 or TRBD2 may be the D gene (5 bases each). This CDR3 has 15 residues. Trimming left V 1 base short and J 6 bases short, with 16 bases between. Per germline, CDR1 SGHVS and CDR2 FQNEAQ.

This clonotype was seen ten or more times. The gene calls are TRBV4-3 and TRBJ2-7; 10 bases are shared with TRBD2. The CDR3 runs to 18 residues. J gave up 0 bases and V 0 bases, and 8 bases lay outside the gene matches. Germline loops: CDR1 LGHNA, CDR2 YSLEER. The CDR3 sequence: CASSQEGTSEINSYEQYF. The CDR3 region has the DNA TGCGCCAGCAGCCAAGAGGGGACTAGCGAGATTAACTCCTACGAGCAGTACTTC.

This clonotype was counted only a few times. This sequence joins TRBV24-1 and TRBJ2-3; 8 nucleotides line up with TRBD2. Trimming at V came to 9 bases and at J to 0 bases, leaving 4 bases not matched to a gene. The CDR3 loop spans 14 amino acids. Germline CDR1 and CDR2: KGHDR and SFDVKD. CDR3 DNA sequence: TGTGCCACCGGGGTAGCGGGGAGCACAGATACGCAGTATTTT. Its protein product is CATGVAGSTDTQYF.

In this sample, this clonotype turned up many times. The chain employs TRBV10-3 and TRBJ2-5, with 7 bases aligning to TRBD2. Germline V gene sequence: CDR1 ENHRY, CDR2 SYGVKD. The CDR3 is 12 residues long. CDR3 in amino acids: CGGRGSQETQYF. The CDR3 DNA sequence: TGTGGCGGGCGGGGGTCACAAGAGACCCAGTACTTC.

This chain uses TRBV12-3 or TRBV12-4 with TRBJ2-1, with 12 bases aligning to TRBD2. This CDR3 is 14 amino acids long. Unmatched junction bases numbered 12, after V lost 7 bases and J lost 14 bases. CDR3 nucleotide sequence: TGTGCCAGCACCCGCCCTAGCGGGAGGGGGAGAGAGTTCTTC. This encodes CASTRPSGRGREFF.

This clonotype was seen only a few times. This chain links TRBV5-5 with TRBJ2-1; D unclear. CDR3 length equals 14 residues. Germline values: CDR1 SGHKS, CDR2 YYEKEE (reference sequence). Trimming left V 0 bases short and J 2 bases short, with 6 bases between. CDR3 region: CASSLVAAYNEQFF. The CDR3, as DNA: TGTGCCAGCAGCTTGGTGGCAGCCTACAATGAGCAGTTCTTC.

At least ten counts were recorded for this clonotype. V is TRBV5-1 and J is TRBJ2-5; 10 nucleotides match TRBD2. This CDR3 has 16 amino acids. Losses at the gene ends were 4 bases for V and 4 bases for J; bases not matched to a gene: 10. The V gene's germline CDR1 is SGHRS and CDR2 YFSETQ. The CDR3 loop is CASSPEGAGGRETQYF. The CDR3 region has the DNA TGCGCCAGCAGCCCCGAAGGAGCGGGAGGGCGAGAGACCCAGTACTTC.

There are many counts of this clonotype. The chain carries TRBV29-1 and TRBJ2-3; a weak D match, TRBD1 (6 bases). V was trimmed by 7 bases and J by 6 bases, leaving 14 bases between them. CDR1 and CDR2 (germline): SQVTM, ANQGSEA. CDR3 length: 12 amino acids. CDR3 amino acids: CSGGLEPDTQYF. The CDR3 nucleotides are TGCAGCGGGGGGCTAGAGCCGGATACGCAGTATTTT.

In this sample, this clonotype turned up a few times. V is TRBV5-1 and J is TRBJ2-7, with D maybe TRBD1 (6 bases). The CDR3 is 13 residues long. Trimming pared 4 bases from V and 0 bases from J, leaving 8 bases between. Per germline, CDR1 SGHRS and CDR2 YFSETQ. CDR3 protein: CASSGQPSYEQYF. CDR3 bases: TGCGCCAGCAGCGGACAGCCCTCCTACGAGCAGTACTTC.

V and J are TRBV24-1 and TRBJ2-1; 10 nucleotides agree with TRBD1. Germline lookup yields CDR1 KGHDR and CDR2 SFDVKD. V gave up 5 bases and J gave up 4 bases; unmatched junction bases: 10. This CDR3 is 17 amino acids long. In DNA, the CDR3 is TGTGCCACCAGTGGGGGACAGGGGCGCGGACCTTACAATGAGCAGTTCTTC. Amino acids: CATSGGQGRGPYNEQFF.